These 21 T cell receptor beta chains came from one sample sequenced in a study of T cells after yellow fever vaccination. TCRdb recomputed calls from the 5' RACE reads with MiXCR, one row per CDR3 protein. The table records a few hundred thousand distinct CDR3 sequences, 7% to 9% of them present only once. Material: PBMCs, obtained roughly 46 days after the first yellow fever vaccination. These receptor sequences come from a young man who received the YFV17D yellow fever vaccine.

The chain is built from TRBV6-2 or TRBV6-3 and TRBJ2-2, with a possible D match to TRBD1 (5 bases). The CDR3 contains 15 residues. V was pared by 0 bases and J by 4 bases, with 9 bases between. CDR1 and CDR2 from the germline V gene are MNHEY and SVGEGT. The CDR3 DNA is TGTGCCAGCAGTTACTCGACGGACATCACCGGGGAGCTGTTTTTT. As protein: CASSYSTDITGELFF.

V gene TRBV5-4 combines with J gene TRBJ1-2, with a possible D match to TRBD1 (5 bases). Trimming shortened V by 6 bases and J by 8 bases, and 23 bases separated the two germline ends. The CDR3 runs to 15 residues. Germline CDR1 and CDR2: SGHNT and YYREEE (reference sequence). CDR3 sequence: CASTTMGLSQGGYTF. The DNA for the CDR3 is TGTGCCAGCACAACTATGGGACTGTCCCAAGGGGGCTACACCTTC.

This clonotype occurred many times. This chain links TRBV20-1 with TRBJ1-1, with D possibly being TRBD1 (5 bases). The germline V gene encodes CDR1 DFQATT and CDR2 SNEGSKA (reference sequence). CDR3 length: 13 residues. V was clipped by 6 bases and J by 4 bases, with 15 bases between them. This CDR3 is CSASRGESTEAFF. The CDR3 coding sequence is TGCAGTGCCAGTCGGGGGGAGAGCACTGAAGCTTTCTTT.

The CDR3 coding sequence is TGCAGCGTTGAAGATCTCGGCCGCGGGGGGGTTTATAATGAGCAGTTCTTC. Its translation: CSVEDLGRGGVYNEQFF. The gene calls are TRBV29-1 and TRBJ2-1; 9 bases match TRBD2. The germline V gene has CDR1 SQVTM and CDR2 ANQGSEA. This CDR3 region has 17 residues. V was clipped by 0 bases and J by 7 bases; unmatched bases: 13.

The sample holds many counts of this clonotype. The chain combines TRBV12-3 or TRBV12-4 with TRBJ1-5; TRBD1 is a possible D gene (5 bases). This CDR3 is 15 amino acids long. V was shortened by 6 bases and J by 0 bases, with 12 bases between the two germline ends. CDR3 bases: TGTGCCAGCAGCTATACAGGTTATAGCAATCAGCCCCAGCATTTT. It translates to CASSYTGYSNQPQHF.

This clonotype was seen a few times. The chain joins TRBV19 to TRBJ1-1, with D uncertain. Germline CDR1 and CDR2: LNHDA and SQIVND (reference sequence). V was trimmed by 8 bases and J by 4 bases, leaving 11 bases between them. The CDR3 sequence is 12 residues long. The CDR3 sequence is CASLGEATEAFF. The CDR3 DNA reads TGTGCCAGTCTTGGAGAGGCCACTGAAGCTTTCTTT.

A note on this clonotype: The junction does not match germline at one end; this may be a read error. V is TRBV7-7 and J is TRBJ2-2; TRBD2 is a possible D gene (5 bases). The CDR3 contains 13 residues. Germline V gene data show CDR1 as SSHAT and CDR2 as FNYEAQ (reference sequence). The CDR3 region is CASSYGDTGELFF. The CDR3 bases are TGTGCTAGCAGTTACGGGGACACCGGGGAGCTGTTTTTT.

This chain uses TRBV7-6 with TRBJ2-3; D tentatively reads TRBD1 or TRBD2 (6 bases each). V shed 5 bases and J shed 0 bases, with 24 bases lying between them. The CDR3 spans 19 residues. Germline CDR1 reads SGHVS; CDR2 reads FNYEAQ. In DNA, the CDR3 is TGTGCCAGCAGCCCATACAAGGGGGACTCCTCTAGGAGCACAGATACGCAGTATTTT. Translated, it gives CASSPYKGDSSRSTDTQYF.

This clonotype was detected a few times. The chain employs TRBV28 and TRBJ2-3; possible D gene TRBD1, 6 bases. There are 18 residues in the CDR3. V was cut by 4 bases and J by 4 bases, with 24 bases left in between. The germline gives CDR1 MDHEN, CDR2 SYDVKM. CDR3 region: CASSWGPRWGVVADTQYF. The CDR3 coding sequence is TGTGCCAGCAGTTGGGGGCCACGGTGGGGAGTAGTCGCAGATACGCAGTATTTT.

This clonotype was seen a few times. V gene TRBV20-1 combines with J gene TRBJ2-5; 10 nucleotides line up with TRBD2. The CDR3 extends over 14 amino acids. CDR1 and CDR2 from the germline V gene are DFQATT and SNEGSKA (reference sequence). V shed 4 bases, J shed 5 bases, and the junction held 7 bases outside the gene matches. CDR3 in amino acids: CSATSGGGWETQYF. CDR3 in DNA: TGCAGTGCTACGAGCGGGGGGGGTTGGGAGACCCAGTACTTC.

V and J are TRBV6-5 and TRBJ2-1; the D gene is possibly TRBD2 (6 bases). V was pared by 0 bases and J by 6 bases, with 6 bases between. Germline assignment: CDR1 MNHEY and CDR2 SVGAGI. The CDR3 spans 13 residues. DNA for the CDR3: TGTGCCAGCAGTTACTCGGAGGGCAATGAGCAGTTCTTC. The encoded protein is CASSYSEGNEQFF.

This clonotype was counted a few times. The gene calls are TRBV10-2 and TRBJ2-3; TRBD2 matches 11 bases. CDR1 and CDR2 from the germline V gene are WSHSY and SAAADI. V gave up 7 bases and J gave up 0 bases; unmatched junction bases: 3. The CDR3 consists of 15 residues. The CDR3 coding sequence is TGCGCCAGCATAGCTAGCGGGGGGAGCACAGATACGCAGTATTTT. Protein product: CASIASGGSTDTQYF.

This clonotype was recorded at least ten times. The chain is built from TRBV7-2 and TRBJ2-3, with D unresolved. The CDR3 is made up of 12 amino acids. Trimming took 0 bases from V and 5 from J, leaving 3 bases between them. CDR1 is SGHTA, CDR2 FQGNSA, per germline. The CDR3 region is CASSLARDTQYF. In DNA, the CDR3 is TGTGCCAGCAGCTTAGCTAGAGATACGCAGTATTTT. The variable domain in full, with the rest retrieved from reference TRBV7-2 and TRBJ2-3, is GAGVSQSPSNKVTEKGKDVELRCDPISGHTALYWYRQSLGQGLEFLIYFQGNSAPDKSGLPSDRFSAERTGGSVSTLTIQRTQQEDSAVYLCASSLARDTQYFGPGTRLTVL.

The V and J genes are TRBV3-1 and TRBJ2-3; either TRBD1 or TRBD2 may fit D (5 bases each). Germline V CDR1 and CDR2: LGHDT, YNNKEL (reference sequence). The CDR3 runs to 15 residues. The V end was cut by 10 bases, the J end by 1 base, with 18 bases between. This CDR3 is CATQKGRWGTDTQYF. The CDR3 region has the DNA TGTGCCACCCAGAAGGGACGATGGGGCACAGATACGCAGTATTTT.

The rearrangement uses TRBV13 and TRBJ2-5, with D perhaps matching TRBD2 (5 bases). V was trimmed by 4 bases and J by 5 bases, leaving 14 bases between them. The V gene's germline CDR1 is PRHDT and CDR2 FYEKMQ (reference sequence). This CDR3 region has 14 residues. CDR3 amino acids: CASSSLTRGETQYF. CDR3 DNA sequence: TGTGCCAGCAGCTCCCTGACACGAGGGGAGACCCAGTACTTC.

This clonotype was recorded a few times. The V gene is TRBV10-3, the J gene TRBJ2-6, with D perhaps TRBD2 (7 bases). Between the trimmed V and J ends, which lost 10 bases and 0 bases, there was a span of 19 bases. This CDR3 spans 17 amino acids. Germline V gives CDR1 ENHRY, CDR2 SYGVKD. The CDR3 region is CATEGGDSNSGANVLTF. CDR3 in DNA: TGTGCCACCGAGGGGGGGGACTCAAACTCTGGGGCCAACGTCCTGACTTTC.

This chain connects TRBV7-2 to TRBJ2-7; perhaps TRBD2 as D (6 bases). CDR1 SGHTA and CDR2 FQGNSA come from the germline V gene. The length of the CDR3 is 13 residues. Trimming removed 5 bases from V and 3 bases from J, with 11 bases in between. The CDR3 sequence: CASSTGRGYEQYF. CDR3 in DNA: TGTGCCAGCAGCACCGGGCGGGGCTACGAGCAGTACTTC.

This clonotype was detected a few times. The chain employs TRBV20-1 and TRBJ2-7, with D maybe TRBD2 (5 bases). CDR1 is DFQATT and CDR2 is SNEGSKA in the germline V gene (reference sequence). V was cut by 4 bases and J by 1 base, with 14 bases left in between. This CDR3 contains 14 residues. CDR3 bases: TGCAGTGCTACCGAGGGTAGCTTGTCCTACGAGCAGTACTTC. This translates into CSATEGSLSYEQYF.

CDR3 sequence: CAGEGSDYGYTF. CDR3 sequence (DNA): TGTGCTGGGGAGGGGAGTGACTATGGCTACACCTTC. The chain joins TRBV7-9 to TRBJ1-2, with D perhaps matching TRBD1 (5 bases). Germline lookup yields CDR1 SEHNR and CDR2 FQNEAQ (reference sequence). The CDR3 loop spans 12 amino acids. The full variable domain, with the rest looked up from reference TRBV7-9 and TRBJ1-2, is DTGVSQNPRHKITKRGQNVTFRCDPISEHNRLYWYRQTLGQGPEFLTYFQNEAQLEKSRLLSDRFSAERPKGSFSTLEIQRTEQGDSAMYLCAGEGSDYGYTFGSGTRLTVV.

The rearrangement uses TRBV4-1 and TRBJ1-3, with unresolved D. V lost 1 base and J lost 4, with 5 bases in between. The length of the CDR3 is 13 residues. Germline V gene lookup returns CDR1 MGHRA and CDR2 YSYEKL. CDR3: CASSQGVGNTIYF. CDR3 bases: TGCGCCAGCAGCCAAGGCGTCGGAAACACCATATATTTT.

This clonotype has a handful of counts. V and J are TRBV7-2 and TRBJ1-2; maybe TRBD1 (6 bases). The germline V and J ends were trimmed by 1 base and 0 bases, with 12 bases remaining between them. Germline assignment: CDR1 SGHTA and CDR2 FQGNSA. The CDR3 sequence is 16 residues long. This CDR3 is CASSLVRGTTNYGYTF. The DNA of the CDR3 is TGTGCCAGCAGCTTAGTAAGGGGGACTACTAACTATGGCTACACCTTC.